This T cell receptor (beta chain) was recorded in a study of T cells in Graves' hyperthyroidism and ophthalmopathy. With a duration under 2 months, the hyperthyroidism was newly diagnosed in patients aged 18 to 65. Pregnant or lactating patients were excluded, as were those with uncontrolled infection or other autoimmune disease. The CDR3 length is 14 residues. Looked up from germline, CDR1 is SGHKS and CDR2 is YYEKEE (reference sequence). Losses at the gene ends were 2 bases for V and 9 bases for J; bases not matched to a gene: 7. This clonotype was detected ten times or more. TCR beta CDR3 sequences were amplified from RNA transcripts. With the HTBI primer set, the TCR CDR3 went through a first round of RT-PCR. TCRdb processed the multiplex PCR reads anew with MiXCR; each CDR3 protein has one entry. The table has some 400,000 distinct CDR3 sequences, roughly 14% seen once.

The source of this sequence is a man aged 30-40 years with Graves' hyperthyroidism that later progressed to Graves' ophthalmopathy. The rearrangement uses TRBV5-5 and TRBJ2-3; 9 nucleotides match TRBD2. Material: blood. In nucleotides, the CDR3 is TGTGCCAGCAGCTTCACCCCTAGCGGGGAGACGCAGTATTTT. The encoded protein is CASSFTPSGETQYF.